The rows below give T cell receptor beta chains drawn from one sample of a study of kidney transplant recipient with SARS-CoV-2 infection. Using its own MiXCR run on the reads, TCRdb lists one record per CDR3 protein. The sample lists roughly 250,000 distinct CDR3 sequences, about 30% seen once, with less than 8.5% in the top ten. This specimen was a blood sample, taken at baseline and on day 111 from a kidney transplant recipient. The receptor set was obtained from a male patient between 25 and 40 years old who had COVID-19 and was a kidney transplant recipient. Some T cells may have come from the graft donor. The CDR3 runs from the conserved cysteine through the conserved F or W. Fields, in order: V gene, clone size, D gene, J gene, CDR3 DNA, CDR3 protein. The D gene is left open where the match is weak. A clone size is listed for some rows: how often the clone was seen (once, few, many), or a class if it is expanded.

V gene: TRBV6-2/TRBV6-3; clone size: many; D gene: -; J gene: TRBJ1-1; CDR3 DNA: TGTGCCAGCAGTTTGCGGCGGACGGTGAACACTGAAGCTTTCTTT; CDR3 protein: CASSLRRTVNTEAFF
V gene: TRBV7-9; clone size: -; D gene: -; J gene: TRBJ2-1; CDR3 DNA: TGTGCCAGCAGCTCTGCAGGCGCTTACAATGAGCAGTTCTTC; CDR3 protein: CASSSAGAYNEQFF
V gene: TRBV4-2; clone size: many; D gene: TRBD2; J gene: TRBJ2-2; CDR3 DNA: TGTGCCAGCAGCCAAGGGAATGGACGAGCGGGAGGGCCCGGGTCGAGCGGGGAGCTGTTTTTT; CDR3 protein: CASSQGNGRAGGPGSSGELFF
V gene: TRBV7-9; clone size: many; D gene: TRBD1; J gene: TRBJ1-4; CDR3 DNA: TGTGCCAGCAGCCAGGGGGGGCAGACTAATGAAAAACTGTTTTTT; CDR3 protein: CASSQGGQTNEKLFF
V gene: TRBV3-1; clone size: -; D gene: -; J gene: TRBJ1-2; CDR3 DNA: TGTGCCAGCAGTCGGGGGATCCTAAACTATGGCTACACCTTC; CDR3 protein: CASSRGILNYGYTF
V gene: TRBV5-8; clone size: few; D gene: -; J gene: TRBJ2-5; CDR3 DNA: TGTGCCAGCAGCATGGGACTTCGGGAGACCCAGTACTTC; CDR3 protein: CASSMGLRETQYF
V gene: TRBV4-2; clone size: -; D gene: -; J gene: TRBJ1-1; CDR3 DNA: TGTGCCAGCGGCCAAGACTCAGGCCGGAACACTGAAGCTTTCTTT; CDR3 protein: CASGQDSGRNTEAFF
V gene: TRBV7-9; clone size: many; D gene: TRBD2; J gene: TRBJ2-1; CDR3 DNA: TGTGCCAGCAGCTTAATCGGGACTAAATACAATGAGCAGTTCTTC; CDR3 protein: CASSLIGTKYNEQFF
V gene: TRBV7-2; clone size: many; D gene: -; J gene: TRBJ1-2; CDR3 DNA: TGTGCCAGCAGCGTCCGAAACAGAGACGGAAAGACCTATGGCTACACCTTC; CDR3 protein: CASSVRNRDGKTYGYTF
V gene: TRBV3-1; clone size: few; D gene: -; J gene: TRBJ2-2; CDR3 DNA: TGTGCCAGCAGCCGACTCCATCCCATTTCAGGCTTGACCGGGGAGCTGTTTTTT; CDR3 protein: CASSRLHPISGLTGELFF
V gene: TRBV6-2/TRBV6-3; clone size: many; D gene: TRBD2; J gene: TRBJ2-1; CDR3 DNA: TGTGCCAGCAACGAGGGAGATAGCGGGAGGGGTTACAATGAGCAGTTCTTC; CDR3 protein: CASNEGDSGRGYNEQFF
V gene: TRBV6-8; clone size: many; D gene: -; J gene: TRBJ1-2; CDR3 DNA: TGTGCCAGCAGTATGGAAGTACGCTCTAGAAAGACCTATGGCTACACCTTC; CDR3 protein: CASSMEVRSRKTYGYTF
V gene: TRBV18; clone size: many; D gene: -; J gene: TRBJ2-3; CDR3 DNA: TGTGCCAGCTCTTCAGGGGCGGCAGATACGCAGTATTTT; CDR3 protein: CASSSGAADTQYF
V gene: TRBV5-4; clone size: -; D gene: -; J gene: TRBJ2-5; CDR3 DNA: TGTGCCAGCAGCTTTCTCAGCGGGCTACAAGAGACCCAGTACTTC; CDR3 protein: CASSFLSGLQETQYF
V gene: TRBV7-6; clone size: -; D gene: -; J gene: TRBJ1-2; CDR3 DNA: TGTGCCAGCAGCTCGTGTGTTGAATCTCGAAAGACCTATGGCTACACCTTC; CDR3 protein: CASSSCVESRKTYGYTF
V gene: TRBV16; clone size: many; D gene: -; J gene: TRBJ1-5; CDR3 DNA: TGTGCCAGCAGCCAATCGAAGACAGGCAATCAGCCCCAGCATTTT; CDR3 protein: CASSQSKTGNQPQHF
V gene: TRBV18; clone size: many; D gene: -; J gene: TRBJ2-5; CDR3 DNA: TGTGCCAGCTCCCGAGGAGTTCAAGAGACCCAGTACTTC; CDR3 protein: CASSRGVQETQYF
V gene: TRBV5-1; clone size: many; D gene: -; J gene: TRBJ2-3; CDR3 DNA: TGCGCCAGCAGCCCCCCTCAGGGAACCACAGATACGCAGTATTTT; CDR3 protein: CASSPPQGTTDTQYF
V gene: TRBV10-1; clone size: -; D gene: -; J gene: TRBJ2-3; CDR3 DNA: TGCGCCAGCAGTGAGGCGACAGATACGCAGTATTTT; CDR3 protein: CASSEATDTQYF
V gene: TRBV12-3/TRBV12-4; clone size: many; D gene: -; J gene: TRBJ1-4; CDR3 DNA: TGTGCCAGCAGTCTGGCAGGGGTTAATGAAAAACTGTTTTTT; CDR3 protein: CASSLAGVNEKLFF
V gene: TRBV5-6; clone size: few; D gene: TRBD2; J gene: TRBJ2-1; CDR3 DNA: TGTGCCAGCAGCTTTGGGACTAGCGGGAGGGCCGTTAAGTATGAGCAGTTCTTC; CDR3 protein: CASSFGTSGRAVKYEQFF
V gene: TRBV6-5; clone size: many; D gene: -; J gene: TRBJ1-6; CDR3 DNA: TGTGCCAGCAGTTACTCCCAGTCTGGGGGTTCACCCCTCCACTTT; CDR3 protein: CASSYSQSGGSPLHF
V gene: TRBV2; clone size: many; D gene: -; J gene: TRBJ2-7; CDR3 DNA: TGTGCCAGCAACTCAAGGACTGACGAGCAGTACTTC; CDR3 protein: CASNSRTDEQYF
V gene: TRBV12-3/TRBV12-4; clone size: -; D gene: TRBD2; J gene: TRBJ2-1; CDR3 DNA: TGTGCCAGCAGTCTGCCTTGGGCGGGAGGGCCGGATGAGCAGTTCTTC; CDR3 protein: CASSLPWAGGPDEQFF
V gene: TRBV3-1; clone size: -; D gene: -; J gene: TRBJ2-5; CDR3 DNA: TGTGCCAGCAGCATTGAAGCTCCCATTTCTTTCCCTGAGACCCAGTACTTC; CDR3 protein: CASSIEAPISFPETQYF
V gene: TRBV10-1; clone size: -; D gene: TRBD2; J gene: TRBJ2-1; CDR3 DNA: TGCGCCAGCAGCGAGTTAGCGGGAGCGAACTACAATGAGCAGTTCTTC; CDR3 protein: CASSELAGANYNEQFF
V gene: TRBV5-5; clone size: many; D gene: -; J gene: TRBJ1-4; CDR3 DNA: TGTGCCAGTCGAAACCAGGGCAACCCAAATGAAAAACTGTTTTTT; CDR3 protein: CASRNQGNPNEKLFF
V gene: TRBV7-9; clone size: many; D gene: TRBD2; J gene: TRBJ2-7; CDR3 DNA: TGTGCCAGCAGCCCAAGTTTGGCACTAGCGGGAGCCGAGCAGTACTTC; CDR3 protein: CASSPSLALAGAEQYF
V gene: TRBV3-1; clone size: few; D gene: TRBD2; J gene: TRBJ2-3; CDR3 DNA: TGTGCCAGCAGCCATAGACTAGCGGGGGCCCCAGATACGCAGTATTTT; CDR3 protein: CASSHRLAGAPDTQYF
V gene: TRBV6-5; clone size: many; D gene: TRBD2; J gene: TRBJ2-1; CDR3 DNA: TGTGCCAGCGGATTTGTCAGCGGGGGTGGAAATGAGCAGTTCTTC; CDR3 protein: CASGFVSGGGNEQFF
V gene: TRBV5-4; clone size: many; D gene: -; J gene: TRBJ2-6; CDR3 DNA: TGTGCCAGCAGCTTGCGGGCCTTCAACGTCCTGACTTTC; CDR3 protein: CASSLRAFNVLTF
V gene: TRBV20-1; clone size: many; D gene: -; J gene: TRBJ1-2; CDR3 DNA: TGCAGTGCTAGTACCTTGCTGTTTCGAAAGACCTATGGCTACACCTTC; CDR3 protein: CSASTLLFRKTYGYTF
V gene: TRBV24-1; clone size: -; D gene: TRBD2; J gene: TRBJ2-3; CDR3 DNA: TGTGCCACCAGTGACCCGGGACTAGCGGAGGCTGGCACAGATACGCAGTATTTT; CDR3 protein: CATSDPGLAEAGTDTQYF
V gene: TRBV18; clone size: many; D gene: -; J gene: TRBJ1-1; CDR3 DNA: TGTGCCAGCATAAGGGACACTGAAGCTTTCTTT; CDR3 protein: CASIRDTEAFF
V gene: TRBV2; clone size: few; D gene: -; J gene: TRBJ2-1; CDR3 DNA: TGTGCCAGCAGTGAGCGCCCTTACCTGGAGGAGCAGTTCTTC; CDR3 protein: CASSERPYLEEQFF
V gene: TRBV6-5; clone size: once; D gene: TRBD2; J gene: TRBJ2-5; CDR3 DNA: TGCGCCAGCAGTGACCCCTCGACTAGCGGGGGGCCCTCCTACGGGCAGTACTTC; CDR3 protein: CASSDPSTSGGPSYGQYF
V gene: TRBV2; clone size: many; D gene: -; J gene: TRBJ2-7; CDR3 DNA: TGTGCCAGCAATCCGGGGGACTCAGACTACGAGCAGTACTTC; CDR3 protein: CASNPGDSDYEQYF
V gene: TRBV18; clone size: -; D gene: -; J gene: TRBJ1-2; CDR3 DNA: TGTGCCAGCTCACCACGAGGGGACTCTCACTATGGCTACACCTTC; CDR3 protein: CASSPRGDSHYGYTF
V gene: TRBV28; clone size: many; D gene: -; J gene: TRBJ1-2; CDR3 DNA: TGTGCCAGCAGTTTAGGGGGGCAGGCTAACTATGGCTACACCTTC; CDR3 protein: CASSLGGQANYGYTF
V gene: TRBV6-4; clone size: many; D gene: -; J gene: TRBJ1-2; CDR3 DNA: TGTGCCAGCAGTTATTTACACTCACACGGAAAGACCTATGGCTACACCTTC; CDR3 protein: CASSYLHSHGKTYGYTF
V gene: TRBV4-1; clone size: many; D gene: TRBD1; J gene: TRBJ2-2; CDR3 DNA: TGCGCCAGCAGCCATTGGGGACAGGGGGCGAGGACCGGGGAGCTGTTTTTT; CDR3 protein: CASSHWGQGARTGELFF
V gene: TRBV16; clone size: many; D gene: TRBD2; J gene: TRBJ2-7; CDR3 DNA: TGTGCCAGCAGCCCGGGACTAGCGGGAGAGGAGCAGTACTTC; CDR3 protein: CASSPGLAGEEQYF
V gene: TRBV20-1; clone size: many; D gene: -; J gene: TRBJ1-1; CDR3 DNA: TGCAGTGCTATCAGACCTAGAGGCACTGAAGCTTTCTTT; CDR3 protein: CSAIRPRGTEAFF
V gene: TRBV9; clone size: -; D gene: TRBD1; J gene: TRBJ1-1; CDR3 DNA: TGTGCCAGCAGCATAGCCCCGGACAGGGGGCCCGGGGCTGAAGCTTTCTTT; CDR3 protein: CASSIAPDRGPGAEAFF
V gene: TRBV6-5; clone size: -; D gene: TRBD1; J gene: TRBJ1-2; CDR3 DNA: TGTGCCAGCAGCCTAGCGGGACAGGTTGTACCTTACTATGGCTACACCTTC; CDR3 protein: CASSLAGQVVPYYGYTF
V gene: TRBV6-5; clone size: -; D gene: -; J gene: TRBJ2-3; CDR3 DNA: TGTGCCGGAGGAGCGCTCGGCACAGATACGCAGTATTTT; CDR3 protein: CAGGALGTDTQYF
V gene: TRBV16; clone size: -; D gene: -; J gene: TRBJ1-2; CDR3 DNA: TGTGCCAGCAGCGTAATTTTGGTCGTTAGAAAGACCTATGGCTACACCTTC; CDR3 protein: CASSVILVVRKTYGYTF
V gene: TRBV5-1; clone size: many; D gene: TRBD1; J gene: TRBJ1-2; CDR3 DNA: TGCGCCAGCAGCTTGGGTACAGGGGAGAAGGGCTATGGCTACACCTTC; CDR3 protein: CASSLGTGEKGYGYTF
V gene: TRBV12-3/TRBV12-4; clone size: many; D gene: TRBD2; J gene: TRBJ2-1; CDR3 DNA: TGTGCCAGCAGTCTCCTAGCGGTCTACAATGAGCAGTTCTTC; CDR3 protein: CASSLLAVYNEQFF
V gene: TRBV5-4; clone size: many; D gene: TRBD1; J gene: TRBJ2-7; CDR3 DNA: TGTGCCAGCAGCTTGGGGGGACAGATGGGGCCCTACGAGCAGTACTTC; CDR3 protein: CASSLGGQMGPYEQYF
V gene: TRBV5-4; clone size: -; D gene: -; J gene: TRBJ1-2; CDR3 DNA: TGTACCAGCTGCGTCTACGTACCAGGAAAGACCTATGGCTACACCTTC; CDR3 protein: CTSCVYVPGKTYGYTF
V gene: TRBV5-4; clone size: many; D gene: -; J gene: TRBJ1-2; CDR3 DNA: TGTGCCAGCCCCGGGACCGTACCAGGAAAGACCTATGGCTACACCTTC; CDR3 protein: CASPGTVPGKTYGYTF